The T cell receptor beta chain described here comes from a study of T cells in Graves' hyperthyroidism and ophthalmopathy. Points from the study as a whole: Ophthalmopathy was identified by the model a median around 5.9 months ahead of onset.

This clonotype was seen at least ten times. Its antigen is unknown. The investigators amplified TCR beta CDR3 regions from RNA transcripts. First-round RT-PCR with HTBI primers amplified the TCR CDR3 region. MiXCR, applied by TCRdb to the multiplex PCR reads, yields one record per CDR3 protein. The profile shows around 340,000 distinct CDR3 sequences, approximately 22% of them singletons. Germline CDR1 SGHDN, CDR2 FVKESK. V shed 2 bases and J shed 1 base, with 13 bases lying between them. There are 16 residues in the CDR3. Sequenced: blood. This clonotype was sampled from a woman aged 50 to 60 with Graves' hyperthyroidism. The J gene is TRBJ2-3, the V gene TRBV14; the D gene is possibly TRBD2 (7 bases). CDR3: CASSQRGGGGTDTQYF. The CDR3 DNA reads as TGTGCCAGCAGCCAACGAGGGGGAGGGGGCACAGATACGCAGTATTTT.